This TCR beta chain was sequenced for a study of cytomegalovirus exposure and HLA in healthy donors. Germline CDR1 is LGHNA and CDR2 is YSLEER. The CDR3 is 15 residues long. Losses at the gene ends were 0 bases for V and 9 bases for J; bases not matched to a gene: 7. 13 Jbeta primers and 60 Vbeta primers were used for the PCR. Using immunoSEQ multiplex PCR, the repertoire was profiled, and TCRdb retains in-frame clones only, with some absent. The repertoire has about 100,000 clones, around 83% of them found once; the top ten carry 1.2%. The receptor's source is a woman under 30 in good health and CMV-seronegative. This rearrangement joins TRBV4-3 to TRBJ2-1; 8 bases fit TRBD2. Sequencing input: PBMCs. The CDR3, as DNA: TGCGCCAGCAGCCAAGATCTCGAGCGGGAGTCTGAGCAGTTCTTC. Translating it yields CASSQDLERESEQFF.